This T cell receptor (beta chain) was documented in a study of CD8 T cells in Susac syndrome. TCR beta was sequenced from blood CD8+ and CD4+ T cells. While serving as controls, healthy donors were matched for age and sex. Negative isolation was applied to CD8+ and CD4+ T cells, and FACS enrichment was applied to TEMRA cells. The V and J ends lost 6 bases and 9 bases respectively, with 9 bases between them. The CDR3 runs 11 residues. RNA, at roughly 0.45 to 1 ug, was reverse transcribed with random hexamers. The TCR beta CDR3 was amplified by immunoSEQ multiplex PCR across 54 Vbeta, 13 Jbeta. MiXCR, run by TCRdb on the immunoSEQ multiplex PCR reads, gives a single entry per CDR3 protein. The data show 120,000 to 150,000 distinct CDR3 sequences, approximately 93% seen once.

The rearrangement uses TRBV12-3 or TRBV12-4 and TRBJ2-1; no definite D call. The TCR comes from a human donor in good health. The sample consisted of CD4+ T cells from PBMCs. The CDR3 here is CASSPGIEQFF. The CDR3 DNA follows: TGTGCCAGCAGCCCCGGCATTGAGCAGTTCTTC.